Below are 16 T cell receptor beta chains sequenced from a single sample in a study of blood T cell repertoires in COVID-19. Clones were read by immunoSEQ multiplex PCR, and TCRdb kept only the in-frame ones, dropping some. Of around 250,000 clones detected, around 93% appear once; the ten largest clones hold 1.2%. Material: PBMCs or T cells enriched from blood (not recorded which). These receptor sequences come from a human donor in a cohort exposed to, infected with or recovered from COVID-19 (not recorded which). The donor label of this sample is uncertain.

V gene TRBV6-4 combines with J gene TRBJ2-3; 8 positions agree with TRBD1. The germline V gene encodes CDR1 MRHNA and CDR2 SNTAGT. Trimming at V came to 5 bases and at J to 1 base, leaving 5 bases not matched to a gene. The length of the CDR3 is 15 residues. The CDR3 DNA reads as TGTGCCAGCAGTTCTGGACAGGGTGGCACAGATACGCAGTATTTT. This translates into CASSSGQGGTDTQYF.

Written as DNA, the CDR3 is TGTGCCAGCAGCTTAGCGGGCAGGGGGAATGAAGCTTTCTTT. Amino acid sequence: CASSLAGRGNEAFF. The J gene is TRBJ1-1, the V gene TRBV7-2, with 7 bases identical to TRBD1. Germline lookup yields CDR1 SGHTA and CDR2 FQGNSA. Unmatched junction bases numbered 5, after V lost 0 bases and J lost 7 bases. The CDR3 runs 14 residues.

The chain combines TRBV7-9 with TRBJ2-7; TRBD1 matches 8 bases. The CDR3 has 15 amino acids. CDR1 SEHNR and CDR2 FQNEAQ come from the germline V gene (reference sequence). J gave up 6 bases and V 5 bases, and 12 bases lay outside the gene matches. CDR3 loop: CASSPYGQGFAEQYF. Here the CDR3 DNA reads TGTGCCAGCAGCCCCTACGGACAGGGATTCGCCGAGCAGTACTTC.

This clone has just one count. The chain couples TRBV19 to TRBJ1-1, with D tentatively TRBD1 (5 bases). The V gene's germline CDR1 is LNHDA and CDR2 SQIVND (reference sequence). The CDR3 runs 14 residues. Trimming removed 10 bases from V and 5 bases from J, with 20 bases in between. CDR3 DNA sequence: TGTGCCACCTTCTCCGGGACGGGAGGGACTGAAGCTTTCTTT. Its protein is CATFSGTGGTEAFF. Full variable domain (missing parts from reference TRBV19 and TRBJ1-1): DGGITQSPKYLFRKEGQNVTLSCEQNLNHDAMYWYRQDPGQGLRLIYYSQIVNDFQKGDIAEGYSVSREKKESFPLTVTSAQKNPTAFYLCATFSGTGGTEAFFGQGTRLTVV.

A note on this clone: The same CDR3 is also encoded by other DNA sequences in this sample. This CDR3 reads CASSVGGGGTDTQYF. CDR3 sequence (DNA): TGTGCCAGCAGCGTAGGAGGCGGGGGAACAGATACGCAGTATTTT. V usage is TRBV9 and J usage is TRBJ2-3, with 7 positions matching TRBD2. V was pared by 0 bases and J by 3 bases, with 4 bases of the junction left unmatched. There are 15 residues in the CDR3. Germline V gene data show CDR1 as SGDLS and CDR2 as YYNGEE.

The rearrangement links TRBV10-3 to TRBJ1-5; possibly TRBD1 for D (5 bases). CDR3 length equals 14 residues. CDR1 ENHRY and CDR2 SYGVKD come from the germline V gene. Trimming took 0 bases from V and 4 from J, leaving 7 bases between them. In DNA form, the CDR3 reads TGTGCCATCAGTGAGTCGGAGGGGAATCAGCCCCAGCATTTT. This sequence encodes CAISESEGNQPQHF.

The chain combines TRBV5-1 with TRBJ2-7, with no clear D. The V and J ends lost 5 bases and 1 base respectively, with 13 bases between them. The CDR3 length is 14 residues. Germline V gene data show CDR1 as SGHRS and CDR2 as YFSETQ. The CDR3 protein is CASRNRRASYEQYF. The CDR3 DNA is TGCGCCAGCAGGAACCGTAGAGCTTCCTACGAGCAGTACTTC.

This clone was seen a handful of times. Other DNA sequences within the sample encode an identical CDR3. This rearrangement joins TRBV19 to TRBJ2-6, with D unresolved. Looked up from germline, CDR1 is LNHDA and CDR2 is SQIVND (reference sequence). The CDR3 has 13 amino acids. V was clipped by 6 bases and J by 1 base, with 4 bases between them. This chain's CDR3 is CASSQSGANVLTF. The DNA for the CDR3 is TGTGCCAGTAGCCAATCTGGGGCCAACGTCCTGACTTTC.

J is TRBJ2-3 and V is TRBV19; TRBD2 aligns across 7 bases. Trimming took 5 bases from V and 2 from J; bases not matched to a gene: 16. This CDR3 spans 18 amino acids. CDR1 and CDR2 (germline): LNHDA, SQIVND (reference sequence). CDR3 coding DNA: TGTGCCAGTAGTCCCCAAAGACGGGGCGGGGGACTCACAGATACGCAGTATTTT. Residues: CASSPQRRGGGLTDTQYF. Combining the CDR3 with reference TRBV19 and TRBJ2-3 gives the whole variable domain DGGITQSPKYLFRKEGQNVTLSCEQNLNHDAMYWYRQDPGQGLRLIYYSQIVNDFQKGDIAEGYSVSREKKESFPLTVTSAQKNPTAFYLCASSPQRRGGGLTDTQYFGPGTRLTVL.

This clone was found once. The V gene is TRBV6-2 or TRBV6-3, the J gene TRBJ1-5; 8 positions match TRBD1. This CDR3 region has 14 residues. Germline CDR1 reads MNHEY; CDR2 reads SVGEGT. V shed 5 bases and J 4 bases; nucleotides not matched to a gene: 4. The DNA of the CDR3 is TGTGCCAGCAGTCCGGGACAGGAAAATCAGCCCCAGCATTTT. As protein: CASSPGQENQPQHF.

The CDR3 DNA sequence: TGCGCCAGCAGCCAAGAAAGGGTTGACAGGCCTTACGAGCAGTACTTC. Translating it yields CASSQERVDRPYEQYF. V is TRBV4-1 and J is TRBJ2-7, with TRBD1 as a possible D gene (6 bases). Looked up from germline, CDR1 is MGHRA and CDR2 is YSYEKL. The CDR3 covers 16 residues. V gave up 0 bases and J gave up 4 bases, with 16 bases separating them.

Here the CDR3 DNA reads TGTGCCAGCAGTTTGGGGGACAGGGGTTATAGCTACACCTTC. It encodes CASSLGDRGYSYTF. The gene calls are TRBV27 and TRBJ1-2, with 10 bases lining up with TRBD1. The CDR3 sequence is 14 residues long. V lost 3 bases to trimming and J lost 9 bases; unmatched junction nucleotides: 7. Germline V gene lookup returns CDR1 MNHEY and CDR2 SMNVEV (reference sequence).

J is TRBJ2-3 and V is TRBV6-2 or TRBV6-3; 10 nucleotides align to TRBD2. V shed 3 bases and J 2 bases; nucleotides not matched to a gene: 5. This CDR3 has 16 amino acids. Germline values: CDR1 MNHEY, CDR2 SVGEGT. DNA of the CDR3: TGTGCCAGCAGTTATGGGCTAGCGGGGGACACAGATACGCAGTATTTT. Its translation: CASSYGLAGDTDTQYF.

V usage is TRBV5-6 and J usage is TRBJ2-1; the match to TRBD2 covers 9 bases. This CDR3 has 18 amino acids. The trim removed 4 bases at V and 4 bases at J, leaving 15 bases unmatched. Germline lookup yields CDR1 SGHDT and CDR2 YYEEEE. In nucleotides, the CDR3 is TGTGCCAGCAGCCTGACTAGGGGCGGGGGGGCCGTGTACAATGAGCAGTTCTTC. Its translation: CASSLTRGGGAVYNEQFF.

The CDR3 coding sequence is TGTGCCAGCAGCCCGACAGGGGCTAATTCACCCCTCCACTTT. It is translated as CASSPTGANSPLHF. This chain uses TRBV7-9 with TRBJ1-6; TRBD1 aligns across 8 bases. CDR3 length equals 14 residues. The V gene end was trimmed by 5 bases and the J gene end by 6 bases; junction bases not matched to a gene: 3. Germline assignment: CDR1 SEHNR and CDR2 FQNEAQ (reference sequence).

The chain combines TRBV7-9 with TRBJ2-5, with TRBD1 matching 8 bases. The CDR3 contains 15 residues. V gave up 1 base and J gave up 5 bases; unmatched junction bases: 6. CDR1 SEHNR and CDR2 FQNEAQ come from the germline V gene (reference sequence). The CDR3 DNA is TGTGCCAGCAGCTTAGGGCAGGGGGCCGTCGAGACCCAGTACTTC. It translates to CASSLGQGAVETQYF.